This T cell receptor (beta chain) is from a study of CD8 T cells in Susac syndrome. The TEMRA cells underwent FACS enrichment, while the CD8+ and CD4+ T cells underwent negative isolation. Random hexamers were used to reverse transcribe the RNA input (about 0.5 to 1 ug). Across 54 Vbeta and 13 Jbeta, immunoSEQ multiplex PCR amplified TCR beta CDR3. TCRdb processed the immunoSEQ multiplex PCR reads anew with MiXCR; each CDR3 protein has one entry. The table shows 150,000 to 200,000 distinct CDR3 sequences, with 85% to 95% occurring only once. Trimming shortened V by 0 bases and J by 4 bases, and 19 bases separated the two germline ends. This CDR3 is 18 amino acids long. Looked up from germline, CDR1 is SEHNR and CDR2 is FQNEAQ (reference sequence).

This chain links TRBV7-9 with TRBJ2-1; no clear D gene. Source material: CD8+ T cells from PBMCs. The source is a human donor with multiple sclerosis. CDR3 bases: TGTGCCAGCAGCTTAGCCCGAGTGGGCCCTCTCCTGTACAATGAGCAGTTCTTC. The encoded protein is CASSLARVGPLLYNEQFF.